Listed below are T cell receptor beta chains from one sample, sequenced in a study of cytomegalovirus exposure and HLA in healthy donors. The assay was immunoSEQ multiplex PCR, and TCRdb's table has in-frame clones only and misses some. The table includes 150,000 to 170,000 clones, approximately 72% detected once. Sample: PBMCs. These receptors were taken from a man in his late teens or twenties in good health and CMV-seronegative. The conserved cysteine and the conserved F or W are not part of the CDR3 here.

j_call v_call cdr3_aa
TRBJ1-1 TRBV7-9 ASSQRRGPAF
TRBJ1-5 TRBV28 ASTRGGNGQPQH
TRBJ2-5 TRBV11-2 ASTRETRGRQY
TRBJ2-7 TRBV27 ASSLWAAGGPYEQY
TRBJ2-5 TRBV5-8 ASSFDSTSY
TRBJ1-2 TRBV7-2 ASSLGQEAVGYT
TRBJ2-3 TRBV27 ASHGYTDTQY
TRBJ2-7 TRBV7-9 SSSPGQGYEQY
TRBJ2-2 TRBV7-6 ASSLASRSGELF
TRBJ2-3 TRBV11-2 ASSLAGADTQY
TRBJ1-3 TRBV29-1 SVATGTSGNTIY
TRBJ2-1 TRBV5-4 ASSGTSGRTLNEQL
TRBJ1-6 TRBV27 ASSPPETGVYSPLH
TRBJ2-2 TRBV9 ASSVDRTPFGRTGELF
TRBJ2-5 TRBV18 ASSTGGFGETQY
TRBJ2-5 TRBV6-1 ASSRYQETQY
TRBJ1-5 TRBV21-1 ASSKGGQSNQPQH
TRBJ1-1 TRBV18 ASSPGPAGSTEAF
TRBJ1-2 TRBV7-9 ASSLGVAGNYGYT
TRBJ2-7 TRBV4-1 ASSQGGGPYEQY
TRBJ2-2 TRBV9 ASSLGPGTGELF
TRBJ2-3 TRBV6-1 ASSERSRTDTQY